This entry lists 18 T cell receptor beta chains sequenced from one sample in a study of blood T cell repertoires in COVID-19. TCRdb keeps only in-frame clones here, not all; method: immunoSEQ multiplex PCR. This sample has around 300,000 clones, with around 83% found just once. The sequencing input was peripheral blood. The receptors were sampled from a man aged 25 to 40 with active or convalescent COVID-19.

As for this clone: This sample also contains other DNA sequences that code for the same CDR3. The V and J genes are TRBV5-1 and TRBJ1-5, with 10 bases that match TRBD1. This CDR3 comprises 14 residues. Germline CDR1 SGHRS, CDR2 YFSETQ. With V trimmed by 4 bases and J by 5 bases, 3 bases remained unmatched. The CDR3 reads CASSPGQGDQPQHF. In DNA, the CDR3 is TGCGCCAGCAGCCCCGGACAGGGGGATCAGCCCCAGCATTTT. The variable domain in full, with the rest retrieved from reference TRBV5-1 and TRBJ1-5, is KAGVTQTPRYLIKTRGQQVTLSCSPISGHRSVSWYQQTPGQGLQFLFEYFSETQRNKGNFPGRFSGRQFSNSRSEMNVSTLELGDSALYLCASSPGQGDQPQHFGDGTRLSIL.

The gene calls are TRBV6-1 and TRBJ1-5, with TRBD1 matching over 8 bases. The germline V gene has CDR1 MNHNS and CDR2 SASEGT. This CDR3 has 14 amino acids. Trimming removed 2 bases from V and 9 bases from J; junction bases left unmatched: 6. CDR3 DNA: TGTGCCAGCAGTGAAATGGGACAGGCTCGGCCCCAGCATTTT. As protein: CASSEMGQARPQHF.

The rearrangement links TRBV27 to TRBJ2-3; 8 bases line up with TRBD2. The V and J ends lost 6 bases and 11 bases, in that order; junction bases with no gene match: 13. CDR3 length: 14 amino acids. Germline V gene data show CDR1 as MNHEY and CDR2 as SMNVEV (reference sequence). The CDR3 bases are TGTGCCAGCAGCTCTTCTCCGGGGGGGGTCGGGCAGTATTTT. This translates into CASSSSPGGVGQYF.

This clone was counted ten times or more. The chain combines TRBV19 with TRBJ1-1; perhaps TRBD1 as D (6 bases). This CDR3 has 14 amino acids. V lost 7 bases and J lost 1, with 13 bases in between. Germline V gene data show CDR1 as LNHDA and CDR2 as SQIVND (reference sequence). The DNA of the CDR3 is TGTGCCAGTACCCCGGCAGGGGCGAACACTGAAGCTTTCTTT. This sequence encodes CASTPAGANTEAFF.

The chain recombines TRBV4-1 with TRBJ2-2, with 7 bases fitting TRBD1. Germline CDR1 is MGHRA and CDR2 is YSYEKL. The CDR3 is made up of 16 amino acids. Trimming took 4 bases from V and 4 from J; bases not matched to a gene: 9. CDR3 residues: CASSRENRGGTGELFF. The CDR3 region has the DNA TGCGCCAGCAGCCGGGAAAACAGGGGTGGCACCGGGGAGCTGTTTTTT.

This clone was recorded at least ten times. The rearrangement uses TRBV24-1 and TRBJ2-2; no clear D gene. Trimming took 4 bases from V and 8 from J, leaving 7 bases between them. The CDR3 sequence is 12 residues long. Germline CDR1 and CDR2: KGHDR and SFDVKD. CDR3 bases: TGTGCCACCAGTGACCCGCAGGGGGAGCTGTTTTTT. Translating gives CATSDPQGELFF.

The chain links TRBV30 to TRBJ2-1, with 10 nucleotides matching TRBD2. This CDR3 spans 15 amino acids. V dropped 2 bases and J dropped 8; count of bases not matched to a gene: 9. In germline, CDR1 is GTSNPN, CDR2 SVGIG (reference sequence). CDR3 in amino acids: CAWSTSGGALDEQFF. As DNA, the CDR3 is TGTGCCTGGAGTACCAGCGGGGGGGCCCTCGATGAGCAGTTCTTC.

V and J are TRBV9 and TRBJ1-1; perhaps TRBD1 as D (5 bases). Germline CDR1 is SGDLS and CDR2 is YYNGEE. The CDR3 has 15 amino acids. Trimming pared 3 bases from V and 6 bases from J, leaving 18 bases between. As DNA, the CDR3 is TGTGCCAGCAGCGACTCCGGGGAGGGGTGGGCTGAAGCTTTCTTT. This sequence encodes CASSDSGEGWAEAFF.

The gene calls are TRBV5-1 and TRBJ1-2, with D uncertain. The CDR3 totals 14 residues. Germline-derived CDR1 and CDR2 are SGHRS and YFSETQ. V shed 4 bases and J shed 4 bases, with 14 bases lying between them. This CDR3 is CASSREGYVYGYTF. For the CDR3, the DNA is TGCGCCAGCAGCCGAGAGGGCTACGTCTATGGCTACACCTTC. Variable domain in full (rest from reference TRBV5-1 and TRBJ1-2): KAGVTQTPRYLIKTRGQQVTLSCSPISGHRSVSWYQQTPGQGLQFLFEYFSETQRNKGNFPGRFSGRQFSNSRSEMNVSTLELGDSALYLCASSREGYVYGYTFGSGTRLTVV.

CDR3 sequence reads: CASSHPGQGPYNEQFF. The CDR3 DNA is TGTGCCAGCAGCCATCCGGGACAGGGACCTTACAATGAGCAGTTCTTC. The V and J genes are TRBV4-2 and TRBJ2-1; 9 nucleotides match TRBD1. In germline, CDR1 is LGHNA, CDR2 YNFKEQ. The junction had 7 bases not matched to a gene; V was cut back by 3 bases and J by 4 bases. The CDR3 runs to 16 residues.

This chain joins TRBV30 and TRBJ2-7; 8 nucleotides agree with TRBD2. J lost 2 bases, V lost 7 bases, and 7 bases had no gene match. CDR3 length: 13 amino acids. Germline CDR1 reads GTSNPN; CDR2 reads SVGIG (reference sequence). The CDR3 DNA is TGTGCCTTGTCGGCGGGGGGAACCTACGAGCAGTACTTC. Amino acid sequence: CALSAGGTYEQYF. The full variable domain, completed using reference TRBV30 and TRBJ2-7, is SQTIHQWPATLVQPVGSPLSLECTVEGTSNPNLYWYRQAAGRGLQLLFYSVGIGQISSEVPQNLSASRPQDRQFILSSKKLLLSDSGFYLCALSAGGTYEQYFGPGTRLTVT.

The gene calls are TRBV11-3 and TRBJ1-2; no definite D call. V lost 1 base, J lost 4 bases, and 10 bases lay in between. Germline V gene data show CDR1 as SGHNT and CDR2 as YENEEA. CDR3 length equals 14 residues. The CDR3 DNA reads TGTGCCAGCAGCTTAGGTCCGGAGACCTATGGCTACACCTTC. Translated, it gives CASSLGPETYGYTF.

CDR3 DNA: TGTGCCAGCTCACCACGAAGGGACAATTCCTACGAGCAGTACTTC. Translated: CASSPRRDNSYEQYF. The chain couples TRBV18 to TRBJ2-7; D is possibly TRBD1 (6 bases). Per the germline V gene, CDR1 is KGHSH and CDR2 is LQKENI. There are 15 residues in the CDR3. V lost 1 base and J lost 1, with 11 bases in between.

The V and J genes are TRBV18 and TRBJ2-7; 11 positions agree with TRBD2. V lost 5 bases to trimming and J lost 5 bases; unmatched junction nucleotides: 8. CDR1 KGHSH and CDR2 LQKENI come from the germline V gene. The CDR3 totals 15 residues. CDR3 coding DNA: TGTGCCAGCTCAGCGACCGGGACTAGCGGCGACGAGCAGTACTTC. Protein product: CASSATGTSGDEQYF.

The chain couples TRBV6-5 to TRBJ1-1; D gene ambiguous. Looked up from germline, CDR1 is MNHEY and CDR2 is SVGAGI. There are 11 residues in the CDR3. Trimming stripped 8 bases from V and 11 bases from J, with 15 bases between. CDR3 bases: TGTGCCAGCGAAACGTCGGGGTTCGCTTTCTTT. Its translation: CASETSGFAFF.

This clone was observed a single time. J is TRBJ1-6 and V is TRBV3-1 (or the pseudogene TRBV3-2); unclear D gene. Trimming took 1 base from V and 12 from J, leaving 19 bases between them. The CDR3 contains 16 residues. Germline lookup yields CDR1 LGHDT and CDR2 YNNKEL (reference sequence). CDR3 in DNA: TGTGCCAGCAGCCAAGTAGTTGGCAGACTGGGTGGACCCCTCCACTTT. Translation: CASSQVVGRLGGPLHF.

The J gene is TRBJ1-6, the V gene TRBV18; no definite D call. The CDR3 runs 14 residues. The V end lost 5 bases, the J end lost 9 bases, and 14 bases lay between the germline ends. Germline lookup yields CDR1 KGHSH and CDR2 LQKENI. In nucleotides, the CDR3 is TGTGCCAGCTCAGCGGGAAGTAATGGTTCACCCCTCCACTTT. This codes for CASSAGSNGSPLHF. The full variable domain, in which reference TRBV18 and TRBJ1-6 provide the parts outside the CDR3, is NAGVMQNPRHLVRRRGQEARLRCSPMKGHSHVYWYRQLPEEGLKFMVYLQKENIIDESGMPKERFSAEFPKEGPSILRIQQVVRGDSAAYFCASSAGSNGSPLHFGNGTRLTVT.

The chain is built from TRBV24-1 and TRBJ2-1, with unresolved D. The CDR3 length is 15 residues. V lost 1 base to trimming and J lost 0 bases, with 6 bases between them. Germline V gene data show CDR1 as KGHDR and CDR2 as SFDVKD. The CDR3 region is CATSDLPSSYNEQFF. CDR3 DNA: TGTGCCACCAGTGATTTACCGAGCTCCTACAATGAGCAGTTCTTC.